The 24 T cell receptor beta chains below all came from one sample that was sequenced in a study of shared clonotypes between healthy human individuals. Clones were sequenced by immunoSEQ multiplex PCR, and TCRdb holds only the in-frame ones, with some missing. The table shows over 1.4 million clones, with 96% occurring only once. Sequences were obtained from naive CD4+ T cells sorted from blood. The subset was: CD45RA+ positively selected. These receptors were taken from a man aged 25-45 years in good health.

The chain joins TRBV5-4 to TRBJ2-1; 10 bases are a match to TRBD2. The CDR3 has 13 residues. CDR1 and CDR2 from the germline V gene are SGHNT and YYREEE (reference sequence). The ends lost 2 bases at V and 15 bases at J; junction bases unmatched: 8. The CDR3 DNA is TGTGCCAGCAGCTTATCTAGCGGGAGAGAACCGTTCTTC. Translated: CASSLSSGREPFF.

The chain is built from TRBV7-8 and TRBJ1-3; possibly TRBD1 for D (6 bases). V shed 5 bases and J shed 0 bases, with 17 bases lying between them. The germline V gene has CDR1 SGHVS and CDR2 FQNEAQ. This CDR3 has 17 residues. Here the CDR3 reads CASSLLRGSRSGNTIYF. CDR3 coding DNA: TGTGCCAGCAGCCTCCTTAGGGGGTCTCGCTCTGGAAACACCATATATTTT.

The CDR3 nucleotides read TGTGCCAGCAGTGGGGGACTAGCGGGAGGAGGGAATGAGCAGTTCTTC. Translation gives CASSGGLAGGGNEQFF. The rearrangement uses TRBV6-1 and TRBJ2-1; 15 bases match TRBD2. Per the germline V gene, CDR1 is MNHNS and CDR2 is SASEGT. Losses at the gene ends were 4 bases for V and 7 bases for J; bases not matched to a gene: 5. The CDR3 is made up of 16 amino acids.

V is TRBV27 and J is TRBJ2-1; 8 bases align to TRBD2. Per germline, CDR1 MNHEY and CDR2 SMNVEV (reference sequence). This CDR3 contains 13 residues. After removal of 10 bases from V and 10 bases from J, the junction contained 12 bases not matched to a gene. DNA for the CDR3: TGTGCCACCACAACCTCAGCGGGAGTCGAGCAGTTCTTC. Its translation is CATTTSAGVEQFF.

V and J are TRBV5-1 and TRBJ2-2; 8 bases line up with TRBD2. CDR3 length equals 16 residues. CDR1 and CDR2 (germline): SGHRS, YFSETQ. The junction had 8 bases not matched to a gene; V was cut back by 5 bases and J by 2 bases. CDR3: CASSRNSGINTGELFF. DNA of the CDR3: TGCGCCAGCAGTAGGAATAGCGGGATTAACACCGGGGAGCTGTTTTTT.

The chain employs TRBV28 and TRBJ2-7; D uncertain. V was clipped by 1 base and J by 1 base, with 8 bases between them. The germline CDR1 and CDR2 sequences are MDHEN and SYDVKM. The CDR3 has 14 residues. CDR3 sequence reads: CASSLYGESYEQYF. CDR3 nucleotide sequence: TGTGCCAGCAGTTTATACGGCGAATCCTACGAGCAGTACTTC.

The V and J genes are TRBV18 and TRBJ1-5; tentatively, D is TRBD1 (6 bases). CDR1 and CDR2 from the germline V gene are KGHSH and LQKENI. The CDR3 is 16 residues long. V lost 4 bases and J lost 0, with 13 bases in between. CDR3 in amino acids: CASSHREGDSNQPQHF. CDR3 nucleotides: TGTGCCAGCTCACACAGGGAAGGGGATAGCAATCAGCCCCAGCATTTT.

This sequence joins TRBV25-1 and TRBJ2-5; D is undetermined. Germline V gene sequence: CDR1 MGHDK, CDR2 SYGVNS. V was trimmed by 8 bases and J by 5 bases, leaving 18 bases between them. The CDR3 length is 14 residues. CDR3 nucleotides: TGTGCCAGCCCCGAGGCAGCGAACTCGGAGACCCAGTACTTC. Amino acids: CASPEAANSETQYF.

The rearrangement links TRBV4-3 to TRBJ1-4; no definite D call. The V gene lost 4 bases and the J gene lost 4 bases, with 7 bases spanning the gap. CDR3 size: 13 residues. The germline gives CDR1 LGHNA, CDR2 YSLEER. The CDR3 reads CASSLQLNEKLFF. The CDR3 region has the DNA TGCGCCAGCAGCCTACAGCTTAATGAAAAACTGTTTTTT.

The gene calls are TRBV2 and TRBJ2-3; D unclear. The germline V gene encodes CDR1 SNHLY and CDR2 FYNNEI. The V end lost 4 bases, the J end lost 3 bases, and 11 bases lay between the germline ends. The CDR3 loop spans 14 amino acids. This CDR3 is CASSVVHQTDTQYF. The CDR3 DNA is TGTGCCAGCAGTGTGGTGCACCAGACAGATACGCAGTATTTT.

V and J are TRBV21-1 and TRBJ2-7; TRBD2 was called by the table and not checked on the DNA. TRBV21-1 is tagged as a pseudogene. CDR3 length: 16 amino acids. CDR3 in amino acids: CASSKYKREGTYEQYF. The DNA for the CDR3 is TGTGCCAGCAGCAAGTATAAGCGGGAGGGGACCTACGAGCAGTACTTC.

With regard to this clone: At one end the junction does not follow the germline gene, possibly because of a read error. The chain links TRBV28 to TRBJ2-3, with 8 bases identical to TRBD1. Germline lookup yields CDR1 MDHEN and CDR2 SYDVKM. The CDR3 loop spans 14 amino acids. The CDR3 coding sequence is TGTACCAGCAGGGGGCGGGGCGGTACAGATACGCAGTATTTT. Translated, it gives CTSRGRGGTDTQYF.

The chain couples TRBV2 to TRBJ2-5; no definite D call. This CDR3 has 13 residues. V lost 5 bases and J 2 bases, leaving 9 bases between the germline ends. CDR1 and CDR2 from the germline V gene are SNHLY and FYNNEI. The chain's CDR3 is CASSPVGQETQYF. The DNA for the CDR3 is TGTGCCAGCAGTCCCGTGGGGCAAGAGACCCAGTACTTC.

Here the CDR3 DNA reads TGCGCCAGCTACAGGGAACCGAACACTGAAGCTTTCTTT. It is translated as CASYREPNTEAFF. V gene TRBV5-1 combines with J gene TRBJ1-1; perhaps TRBD1 as D (6 bases). The ends were cut back, 7 bases at V and 1 base at J, with 11 bases in the middle. This CDR3 has 13 residues. CDR1 and CDR2 (germline): SGHRS, YFSETQ.

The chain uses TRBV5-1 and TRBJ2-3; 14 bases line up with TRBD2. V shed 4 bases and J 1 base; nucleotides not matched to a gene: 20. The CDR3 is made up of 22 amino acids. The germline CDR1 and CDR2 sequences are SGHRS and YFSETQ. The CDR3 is CASSPVPGLAGEWVLGTDTQYF. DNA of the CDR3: TGCGCCAGCAGCCCCGTCCCGGGACTAGCGGGAGAGTGGGTACTCGGCACAGATACGCAGTATTTT.

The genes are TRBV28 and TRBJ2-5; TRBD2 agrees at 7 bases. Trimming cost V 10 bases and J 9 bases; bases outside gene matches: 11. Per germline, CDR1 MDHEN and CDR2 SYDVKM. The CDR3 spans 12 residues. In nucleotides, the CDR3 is TGTGCCACCGTCTCTAGCCGGGGGGCCCAGTACTTC. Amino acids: CATVSSRGAQYF.

The CDR3 region is CASSLAVRGRAETQYF. For the CDR3, the DNA is TGCGCCAGCAGCTTGGCCGTGAGGGGGCGCGCGGAGACCCAGTACTTC. The V gene is TRBV5-1, the J gene TRBJ2-5; 7 nucleotides agree with TRBD1. The CDR3 loop spans 16 amino acids. From germline, CDR1 is SGHRS and CDR2 YFSETQ. V shed 0 bases, J shed 5 bases, and the junction held 10 bases outside the gene matches.

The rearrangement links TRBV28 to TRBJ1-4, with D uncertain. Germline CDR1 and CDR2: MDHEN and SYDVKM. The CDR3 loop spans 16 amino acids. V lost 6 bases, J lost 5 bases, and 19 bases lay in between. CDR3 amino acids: CASSPTGRGGNEKLFF. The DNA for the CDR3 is TGTGCCAGCAGCCCGACTGGACGGGGAGGAAATGAAAAACTGTTTTTT.

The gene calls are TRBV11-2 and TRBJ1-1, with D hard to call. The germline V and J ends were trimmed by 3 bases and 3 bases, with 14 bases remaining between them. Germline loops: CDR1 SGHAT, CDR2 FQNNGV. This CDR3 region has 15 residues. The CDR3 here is CASSFLKRIYTEAFF. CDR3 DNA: TGTGCCAGCAGCTTTCTAAAGAGAATTTACACTGAAGCTTTCTTT.

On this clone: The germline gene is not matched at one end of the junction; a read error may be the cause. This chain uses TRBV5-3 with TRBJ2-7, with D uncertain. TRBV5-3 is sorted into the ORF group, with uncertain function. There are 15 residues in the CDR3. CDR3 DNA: TGTGCCAGCAGCTTTCCTGGAGTCGGGCCCTACGAGCAGTACTTC. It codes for CASSFPGVGPYEQYF.

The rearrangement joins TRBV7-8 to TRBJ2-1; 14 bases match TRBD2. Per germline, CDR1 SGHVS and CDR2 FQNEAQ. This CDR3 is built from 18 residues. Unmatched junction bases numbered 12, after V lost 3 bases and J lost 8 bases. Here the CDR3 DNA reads TGTGCCAGCAGCTTGACTAGCGGGAGGGCTAAGGTGGACGATGAGCAGTTCTTC. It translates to CASSLTSGRAKVDDEQFF.

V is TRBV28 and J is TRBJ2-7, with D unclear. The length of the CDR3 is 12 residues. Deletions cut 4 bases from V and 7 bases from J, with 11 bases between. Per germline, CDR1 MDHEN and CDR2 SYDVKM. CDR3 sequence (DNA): TGTGCCAGCAGTTGGGTAGGGCTTGAGCAGTACTTC. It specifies CASSWVGLEQYF.

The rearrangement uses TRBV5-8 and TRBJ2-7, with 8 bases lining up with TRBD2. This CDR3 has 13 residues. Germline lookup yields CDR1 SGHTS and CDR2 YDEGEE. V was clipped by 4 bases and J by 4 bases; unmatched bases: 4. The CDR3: CASSRGLVYEQYF. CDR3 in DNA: TGTGCCAGCAGCCGGGGACTAGTTTACGAGCAGTACTTC.

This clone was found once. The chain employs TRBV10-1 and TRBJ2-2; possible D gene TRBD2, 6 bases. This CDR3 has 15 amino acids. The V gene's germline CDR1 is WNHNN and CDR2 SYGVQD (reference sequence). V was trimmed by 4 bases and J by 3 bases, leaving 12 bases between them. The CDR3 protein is CASSAVSGDTGELFF. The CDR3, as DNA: TGCGCCAGCAGTGCGGTCTCGGGGGACACCGGGGAGCTGTTTTTT.